This TCR beta chain was recorded in a study of T cells after yellow fever vaccination. Study findings and constraints: By day 5 rather than day 15, the secondary response had peaked, though it was weaker. After the booster, 95% to 98% of CD4 and approximately 87% of CD8 primary-response clones were re-detected. Clonotypes found in both CD4 and CD8 compartments made up a small share.

J gave up 4 bases and V 0 bases, and 17 bases lay outside the gene matches. Germline V CDR1 and CDR2: SGHNT, YYREEE (reference sequence). The CDR3 spans 19 residues. This clonotype was seen only a few times. The target antigen is unknown. A process of 5'RACE template switching, which added a universal primer site and UMIs, was used to make TCR cDNA. Each CDR3 protein gets one entry after TCRdb re-called the 5' RACE reads with MiXCR. This sample has about 400,000 distinct CDR3 sequences, with under 7.5% found just once. This TCR derives from a man aged 25-45 years who received the YFV17D yellow fever vaccine. Source: PBMCs, taken 5 days after the yellow fever booster vaccination. V gene TRBV5-4 combines with J gene TRBJ2-3; 7 positions agree with TRBD2. CDR3 in DNA: TGTGCCAGCAGCTTGGAGGGTACTACTGCGGGAGTACGGTCAGATACGCAGTATTTT. It codes for CASSLEGTTAGVRSDTQYF.